The rows below give T cell receptor beta chains drawn from one sample of a study of radiotherapy plus CTLA-4 blockade in lung cancer. Assay: immunoSEQ multiplex PCR; the TCRdb copy retains only in-frame clones and omits some. Of 60,000 to 65,000 clones in the sample, 70% to 80% are singletons; the top ten hold about 4.4%. The sample here was peripheral blood, taken from a patient treated with radiotherapy plus ipilimumab. These receptors all come from a human donor with non-small cell lung cancer who had a complete response to radiotherapy plus ipilimumab. Each CDR3 is given without its conserved first and last residue.

>TRBV19|TRBJ2-5
ASSIKGHEETQY
>TRBV11-2|TRBJ1-1
ASSAGLSTEAF
>TRBV29-1|TRBJ1-4
SVVGGDEKLF
>TRBV30|TRBJ1-4
AWSLGLNEKLF
>TRBV11-3|TRBJ1-5
ASSPNGNQPQH
>TRBV7-9|TRBJ2-3
ASSPLHTQY
>TRBV6-6|TRBJ2-1
ASSYFGTGVEQF
>TRBV19|TRBJ1-1
ASYRGRPSGTEAF
>TRBV19|TRBJ1-1
ASSIEGSMNTEAF
>TRBV6-5|TRBJ1-1
ASSYYGGSVNTEAF
>TRBV18|TRBJ2-6
ASSPLTGKGFGANVLT
>TRBV19|TRBJ2-3
ASTSGFTDTQY
>TRBV7-9|TRBJ2-1
ASSFTPGRGGHNEQF
>TRBV7-9|TRBJ1-5
ASSPSSSLRDQPQH
>TRBV11-3|TRBJ1-2
ASSLGGRGSRGYT
>TRBV7-9|TRBJ2-7
ASSSQSTGRGEQY
>TRBV7-2|TRBJ2-3
ASSGFDTQY
>TRBV5-1|TRBJ2-5
ASSLYTSGGEETQY
>TRBV28|TRBJ1-2
ASSLAGVNYGYT
>TRBV9|TRBJ1-5
ASSVAGQGDQPQH
>TRBV15|TRBJ1-5
ATSRAGTDSNQPQH
>TRBV9|TRBJ1-3
ASSAGTFRGNTIY
>TRBV28|TRBJ2-2
ASSFPFGLAGALPNTGELF
>TRBV6-1|TRBJ1-2
ASEGGGRYGYT
>TRBV5-6|TRBJ2-3
ASSRDVADTQY
>TRBV27|TRBJ1-2
ASSTQGDGYT
>TRBV7-9|TRBJ1-1
ASSLETGGVTEAF
>TRBV6-5|TRBJ1-5
ASSWSRGGQPQH
>TRBV28|TRBJ1-4
ASRPDRGLTNEKLF
>TRBV7-6|TRBJ1-4
ASSLGTGGARGGKLF